These T cell receptor beta chains were read from a single sample in a study of CD8 T cells in ankylosing spondylitis. TCRdb redid the calling of the 5' RACE reads with MiXCR, one entry per CDR3 protein. The sample records about 92,000 distinct CDR3 sequences, around 10% being singletons. The sequenced sample consisted of blood, either unsorted or a sorted T cell fraction (not recorded which). These receptor sequences come from a male donor with ankylosing spondylitis or in good health (not recorded which). Each CDR3 is given with its conserved first and last residue. D genes are given only for firm matches. Clone size, where shown, is once, few, many, or a class for clones that have expanded.

clone_size,v_call,j_call,d_call,cdr3_nt,cdr3_aa
many,TRBV7-3,TRBJ2-1,NA,TGTGCCAGCAGCTTAATGGGCCTAGGAAGGGAGCAGTTCTTC,CASSLMGLGREQFF
many,TRBV6-5,TRBJ2-7,NA,TGTGCCAGCAGTAAAGAGGGCTCCTACGAGCAGTACTTC,CASSKEGSYEQYF
many,TRBV6-1,TRBJ1-5,NA,TGTGCCAGCAGTGAAGGGAACCAAAAGCCCCAGCATTTT,CASSEGNQKPQHF
many,TRBV14,TRBJ1-1,TRBD1,TGTGCCAGCAGCCAATTGACAGGGGCGAACACTGAAGCTTTCTTT,CASSQLTGANTEAFF
many,TRBV9,TRBJ2-1,TRBD2,TGTGCCAGCAGGAGAGGGACTAGCGGGGGTCATGAGCAGTTCTTC,CASRRGTSGGHEQFF
many,TRBV5-5,TRBJ1-1,NA,TGTGCCAGCAGCTTGGCCGGACAGTTGAACACTGAAGCTTTCTTT,CASSLAGQLNTEAFF
many,TRBV10-3,TRBJ2-7,TRBD1,TGTGCCATCAGAAGCGGGACAGGGAACGACGAGCAGTACTTC,CAIRSGTGNDEQYF
many,TRBV29-1,TRBJ1-6,NA,TGCAGCGTTGAAGAAAGGGAGGGGCAAGGATCACCCCTCCACTTT,CSVEEREGQGSPLHF
many,TRBV5-1,TRBJ1-6,TRBD1,TGCGCCAGCAGCGCCTCAGGGGGCGCCTCCCCCTTCGGATCACCCCTCCACTTT,CASSASGGASPFGSPLHF
many,TRBV5-4,TRBJ2-5,TRBD2,TGTGCCAGCAGCCTCGGTCGAGAGCGGGGGGGCCGGGAGACCCAGTACTTC,CASSLGRERGGRETQYF
few,TRBV20-1,TRBJ1-3,NA,TGCAGTGCTAGTCCGACAAGAGGAAACACCATATATTTT,CSASPTRGNTIYF
many,TRBV12-3/TRBV12-4,TRBJ2-7,NA,TGTGCCAGCAGTCAGCGACAGGCTATCTCCTACGAGCAGTACTTC,CASSQRQAISYEQYF
many,TRBV7-3,TRBJ2-2,NA,TGTGCCAGCAGCTTAGATCTAGGGAAGGTCGGGGAGCTGTTTTTT,CASSLDLGKVGELFF
many,TRBV28,TRBJ2-2,NA,TGTGCCTCCCAGGGGGGTGGGGCCAACACCGGGGAGCTGTTTTTT,CASQGGGANTGELFF
many,TRBV3-1,TRBJ2-5,NA,TGTGCCAGCAGCCAAGTTGACGGAGAGACCCAGTACTTC,CASSQVDGETQYF
many,TRBV5-1,TRBJ1-1,NA,TGCGCCAGCAGCTTGGGGGGGCGGGGGTGGACTGAAGCTTTCTTT,CASSLGGRGWTEAFF
NA,TRBV28,TRBJ2-7,NA,TGTGCCAGCAGTCCCACCCCCGGACCGTACCCATTCTACGAGCAGTACTTC,CASSPTPGPYPFYEQYF
many,TRBV7-9,TRBJ2-5,NA,TGTGCCAGCAGCTTAGTAGATGGGCGGGAGACCCAGTACTTC,CASSLVDGRETQYF
few,TRBV20-1,TRBJ1-2,NA,TGCAGTGCGCCGGACAGAGCTAACTATGGCTACACCTTC,CSAPDRANYGYTF
many,TRBV15,TRBJ2-3,NA,TGTGCCACCAGCAGAGCGGGAGCTAGCACAGATACGCAGTATTTT,CATSRAGASTDTQYF
few,TRBV3-1,TRBJ1-4,NA,TGTGCCAGCAGCCAATCAGTTCTTCCTAATGAAAAACTGTTTTTT,CASSQSVLPNEKLFF